This T cell receptor (beta chain) was captured by sequencing in a study of blood T cell repertoires in COVID-19. Sequencing was performed with immunoSEQ multiplex PCR; in TCRdb, only in-frame clones are kept and a portion is missing. This table has fewer than 250,000 clones, around four fifths appearing once. This clone was counted once. This CDR3 has 14 amino acids. Germline CDR1 WSHSY, CDR2 SAAADI. With 8 bases clipped from V and 6 bases from J, the junction kept 8 bases outside the gene matches. The TCR was taken from a woman between 50 and 59 years old with acute or convalescent COVID-19. Sequenced sample: peripheral blood. V is TRBV10-2 and J is TRBJ2-1; 9 nucleotides line up with TRBD2. DNA of the CDR3: TGCGCCAGCCATTTCCCGACTAGCGGCAATGAGCAGTTCTTC. Residues: CASHFPTSGNEQFF.